One and the same sample provided the 22 T cell receptor beta chains below, sequenced in a study of T cells in Graves' hyperthyroidism and ophthalmopathy. Amplification of TCR beta CDR3 regions was performed using RNA transcripts as template. The HTBI primer set drove a first-round RT-PCR of the TCR CDR3. TCRdb called the multiplex PCR reads again in MiXCR, with one record for every CDR3 protein. The table has approximately 400,000 distinct CDR3 sequences, roughly 25% seen once; the top ten hold less than 75%. Sequenced input: blood. These TCRs come from a man aged 50 to 59 with Graves' hyperthyroidism.

As to this clonotype: This sequence may be a read error, since a much larger clone differs from it by one base. V is TRBV7-6 and J is TRBJ2-3, with D maybe TRBD1 (5 bases). Germline loops: CDR1 SGHVS, CDR2 FNYEAQ. The CDR3 length is 15 residues. CDR3 sequence (DNA): TGTGCCAACAGCCCCCGACAGTCTAGCACAGATACGCAGTATTTT. Residues: CANSPRQSSTDTQYF.

This clonotype was recorded a few times. V usage is TRBV4-2 and J usage is TRBJ2-3; TRBD2 is a possible D gene (6 bases). V lost 0 bases to trimming and J lost 3 bases, with 10 bases between them. Per the germline V gene, CDR1 is LGHNA and CDR2 is YNFKEQ. This CDR3 has 15 residues. The CDR3 region is CASSQESSATDTQYF. The CDR3 nucleotides are TGTGCCAGCAGCCAAGAGTCTAGCGCGACAGATACGCAGTATTTT.

This clonotype was seen a handful of times. The V call is TRBV20-1, the J call TRBJ2-5; a weak D match, TRBD2 (6 bases). Germline loops: CDR1 DFQATT, CDR2 SNEGSKA (reference sequence). The CDR3 extends over 15 amino acids. The V end was cut by 4 bases, the J end by 0 bases, with 15 bases between. The CDR3: CSAIRWGGDQETQYF. The CDR3 DNA is TGCAGTGCTATACGGTGGGGAGGCGACCAAGAGACCCAGTACTTC.

This clonotype occurred a few times. V usage is TRBV9 and J usage is TRBJ1-1; TRBD1 might be the D (5 bases). The CDR3 totals 15 residues. The V gene's germline CDR1 is SGDLS and CDR2 YYNGEE. V dropped 0 bases and J dropped 4 bases, with 13 bases sitting between them. CDR3 DNA: TGTGCCAGCAGCGTAGCTACGGGAGGGGCCACTGAAGCTTTCTTT. This sequence encodes CASSVATGGATEAFF.

At least ten counts were recorded for this clonotype. This chain connects TRBV30 to TRBJ1-1; 9 bases map to TRBD1. The CDR3 has 16 amino acids. Germline V gene lookup returns CDR1 GTSNPN and CDR2 SVGIG (reference sequence). V trimming: 2 bases; J trimming: 0 bases; junction bases outside the gene matches: 7. CDR3 loop: CAWSINRGRLNTEAFF. CDR3 nucleotides: TGTGCCTGGAGTATAAACAGGGGGCGTCTGAACACTGAAGCTTTCTTT.

This CDR3 is CSVVGGRAYNEQFF. CDR3 nucleotide sequence: TGCAGTGTGGTGGGAGGTCGGGCCTACAATGAGCAGTTCTTC. The chain joins TRBV20-1 to TRBJ2-1; perhaps TRBD2 as D (6 bases). V lost 7 bases, J lost 2 bases, and 15 bases lay in between. The CDR3 spans 14 residues. Germline V CDR1 and CDR2: DFQATT, SNEGSKA (reference sequence).

This clonotype was recorded a few times. The chain uses TRBV12-3 or TRBV12-4 and TRBJ2-7; a weak D match, TRBD1 (5 bases). Trimming pared 3 bases from V and 5 bases from J, leaving 11 bases between. This CDR3 comprises 13 residues. Here the CDR3 reads CASSFSRVDEQYF. CDR3 bases: TGTGCCAGCAGTTTTAGCAGGGTAGACGAGCAGTACTTC.

The chain employs TRBV20-1 and TRBJ2-5; 7 bases map to TRBD1. The J segment lost 5 bases and the V segment lost 6 bases, leaving 12 bases of the junction unmatched. The CDR3 runs 14 residues. Germline V gene lookup returns CDR1 DFQATT and CDR2 SNEGSKA (reference sequence). The CDR3 DNA sequence: TGCAGTGCCACACCCACAGGGGTCGGGGAGACCCAGTACTTC. Protein product: CSATPTGVGETQYF.

The V call is TRBV5-1, the J call TRBJ2-7, with D perhaps matching TRBD1 (6 bases). Germline CDR1 SGHRS, CDR2 YFSETQ. The length of the CDR3 is 14 residues. The V gene lost 2 bases and the J gene lost 5 bases, with 14 bases spanning the gap. In nucleotides, the CDR3 is TGCGCCAGCAGCTTCGGACAGAGAGTTAACGAGCAGTACTTC. This encodes CASSFGQRVNEQYF.

Many counts were recorded for this clonotype. The chain links TRBV12-3 or TRBV12-4 to TRBJ2-7, with 11 positions matching TRBD1. J lost 2 bases, V lost 6 bases, and 6 bases had no gene match. This CDR3 is built from 15 residues. The CDR3 spells CASSRGTGGPYEQYF. The DNA of the CDR3 is TGTGCCAGCAGCCGTGGGACAGGGGGTCCCTACGAGCAGTACTTC.

This clonotype was seen just once. This chain links TRBV6-1 with TRBJ1-4; a weak D match, TRBD1 (5 bases). The ends were cut back, 4 bases at V and 0 bases at J, with 15 bases in the middle. The CDR3 sequence is 17 residues long. Germline CDR1 reads MNHNS; CDR2 reads SASEGT. As DNA, the CDR3 is TGTGCCAGCAGTGGCGAGACAGCGGAGGCAACTAATGAAAAACTGTTTTTT. Translating it yields CASSGETAEATNEKLFF.

The rearrangement joins TRBV7-9 to TRBJ2-4; 7 nucleotides line up with TRBD1. This CDR3 is built from 15 residues. Germline assignment: CDR1 SEHNR and CDR2 FQNEAQ (reference sequence). V trimming: 1 base; J trimming: 4 bases; junction bases outside the gene matches: 4. The CDR3 region has the DNA TGTGCCAGCAGCTTAGAGTGGGACAGTAAAAACATTCAGTACTTC. Translation: CASSLEWDSKNIQYF.

V usage is TRBV2 and J usage is TRBJ2-1; TRBD2 matches 8 bases. CDR1 is SNHLY and CDR2 is FYNNEI in the germline V gene. The junction had 4 bases not matched to a gene; V was cut back by 4 bases and J by 5 bases. There are 14 residues in the CDR3. CDR3 DNA: TGTGCCAGCAGTGGACGGACTAGCAACAATGAGCAGTTCTTC. Protein sequence: CASSGRTSNNEQFF.

Turning to this clonotype: A much larger clonotype is one base distant, so this may be a read error. The J gene is TRBJ1-1, the V gene TRBV6-2 or TRBV6-3, with a tentative D call TRBD1 (5 bases). CDR1 and CDR2 from the germline V gene are MNHEY and SVGEGT. This CDR3 has 13 residues. The CDR3 bases are TGTGCCAGCAGTGGGGTGAAGGGGACTGAAGCTTCCTTT. Its protein is CASSGVKGTEASF.

A remark on this clonotype: The junction and the germline gene differ at one end; a read error may be behind it. The V gene is TRBV10-2, the J gene TRBJ2-7; 11 bases agree with TRBD2. The CDR3 spans 12 residues. The germline V gene has CDR1 WSHSY and CDR2 SAAADI. The CDR3 nucleotides read TGTGCCTTACTAGCGGGAGCTTACGAGCAGTACTTC. This encodes CALLAGAYEQYF.

This clonotype was observed a single time. V and J are TRBV6-5 and TRBJ2-7, with TRBD2 as a possible D gene (6 bases). This CDR3 has 15 amino acids. Per the germline V gene, CDR1 is MNHEY and CDR2 is SVGAGI. V was clipped by 4 bases and J by 2 bases, with 15 bases between them. CDR3 DNA: TGTGCCAGCAGTTCAATAGGTAGCGGAGCCTACGAGCAGTACTTC. As protein: CASSSIGSGAYEQYF.

The sample holds many counts of this clonotype. CDR3 coding DNA: TGTGCCAGCAGCACTAGCGGCCAAGAGACCCAGTACTTC. Translating gives CASSTSGQETQYF. V is TRBV12-3 or TRBV12-4 and J is TRBJ2-5; 8 bases agree with TRBD2. V was pared by 6 bases and J by 1 base, with 1 base of the junction left unmatched. The length of the CDR3 is 13 residues.

A word on this clonotype: This may arise from a read error, as a much more abundant clone is one base away. The chain employs TRBV10-3 and TRBJ1-1; 7 bases match TRBD1. The CDR3 has 15 amino acids. Per germline, CDR1 ENHRY and CDR2 SYGVKD. V dropped 6 bases and J dropped 4; count of bases not matched to a gene: 11. CDR3 nucleotide sequence: TGTGCCATCAGGAAAATGACAGGGTCGGGCACTGAAGCTTTCTTT. Translated: CAIRKMTGSGTEAFF.

This clonotype has at least ten counts. The rearrangement uses TRBV29-1 and TRBJ1-1; D is unclear. V was shortened by 4 bases and J by 3 bases, with 6 bases between the two germline ends. The CDR3 has 11 residues. Germline V gene sequence: CDR1 SQVTM, CDR2 ANQGSEA. The CDR3 loop is CSVVPDTEAFF. In DNA form, the CDR3 reads TGCAGCGTTGTACCGGACACTGAAGCTTTCTTT.

This clonotype was detected a few times. CDR3 DNA: TGCGCCAGCAGCTTGGGACTAGTCGGCACAGATACGCAGTATTTT. It codes for CASSLGLVGTDTQYF. The chain employs TRBV5-1 and TRBJ2-3, with D possibly being TRBD2 (6 bases). Trimming removed 0 bases at V and 1 base at J, with 9 bases between. Germline V gives CDR1 SGHRS, CDR2 YFSETQ. The CDR3 consists of 15 residues.

This sequence joins TRBV24-1 and TRBJ2-1; D perhaps matches TRBD1 (6 bases). V lost 0 bases and J lost 10, with 12 bases in between. Germline CDR1 is KGHDR and CDR2 is SFDVKD. CDR3 length: 14 amino acids. CDR3 protein: CATSDLRTGNEQFF. As DNA, the CDR3 is TGTGCCACCAGTGATTTGCGAACAGGGAACGAGCAGTTCTTC.

This clonotype has more than one count but fewer than ten. This chain uses TRBV10-1 with TRBJ2-2, with 7 bases matching TRBD1. V was pared by 3 bases and J by 0 bases, with 4 bases of the junction left unmatched. This CDR3 spans 16 amino acids. CDR1 WNHNN and CDR2 SYGVQD come from the germline V gene (reference sequence). The CDR3: CASSDGQAPNTGELFF. The CDR3 nucleotides read TGCGCCAGCAGTGATGGACAGGCCCCGAACACCGGGGAGCTGTTTTTT.